This T cell receptor beta chain was profiled in a study of blood T cell repertoires in COVID-19. Study overall: Specimens from acute and convalescent COVID-19 originated in the United States, Italy and Spain. Sources were T cells, B-cell-depleted T cells, or PBMCs; the material itself was cDNA or gDNA.

Original analysis: Estimation of nucleated cell counts was performed using reference gene primer amplification. Clones were sequenced by immunoSEQ multiplex PCR, and TCRdb holds only the in-frame ones, with some missing. That table furnishes V, J and clone size, whereas the DNA furnished D and trimming. The sample yields around 91,000 clones, roughly 85% seen once. The J segment lost 0 bases and the V segment lost 0 bases, leaving 6 bases of the junction unmatched. Germline assignment: CDR1 SGHVS and CDR2 FQNEAQ. There are 19 residues in the CDR3. This clonotype was obtained from a man aged 80 or over with acute or convalescent COVID-19. The sample consisted of peripheral blood. The V and J genes are TRBV7-8 and TRBJ2-5, with 14 bases that match TRBD2. For the CDR3, the DNA is TGTGCCAGCAGCTTAGCCGGGACTAGCGGGAGAGGGTACCAAGAGACCCAGTACTTC. It encodes CASSLAGTSGRGYQETQYF.